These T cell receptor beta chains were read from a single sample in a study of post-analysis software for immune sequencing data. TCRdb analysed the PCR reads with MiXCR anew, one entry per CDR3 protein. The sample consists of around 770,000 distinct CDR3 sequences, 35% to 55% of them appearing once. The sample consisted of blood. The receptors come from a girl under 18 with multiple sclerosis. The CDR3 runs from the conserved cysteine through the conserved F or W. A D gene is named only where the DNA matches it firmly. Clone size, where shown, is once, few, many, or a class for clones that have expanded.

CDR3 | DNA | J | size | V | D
CASSQGRGGDGYTF | TGTGCCAGCAGCCAAGGCAGGGGGGGCGATGGCTACACCTTC | TRBJ1-2 | once | TRBV3-1 | TRBD1
CASSSPSRLPLETQYF | TGTGCCAGCAGTTCACCTAGTCGGTTACCGTTGGAGACCCAGTACTTC | TRBJ2-5 | few | TRBV6-6 | NA
CASTAQGVPDTQYF | TGTGCCAGCACCGCACAGGGGGTCCCAGATACGCAGTATTTT | TRBJ2-3 | few | TRBV12-3/TRBV12-4 | TRBD1
CASSQYTGTQQNYGYTF | TGTGCCAGCAGCCAATACACCGGGACTCAGCAGAACTATGGCTACACCTTC | TRBJ1-2 | NA | TRBV3-1 | NA
CASSRRGREETQYF | TGTGCCAGCAGTCGGAGGGGCAGGGAAGAGACCCAGTACTTC | TRBJ2-5 | NA | TRBV6-5 | NA
CSASPLAGAHEQYF | TGCAGTGCTAGCCCCCTAGCGGGAGCCCACGAGCAGTACTTC | TRBJ2-7 | NA | TRBV20-1 | TRBD2
CSASRRAGHQPQHF | TGCAGTGCTAGTCGCAGGGCAGGGCATCAGCCCCAGCATTTT | TRBJ1-5 | NA | TRBV20-1 | NA
CASSNRDRGYNEQFF | TGTGCCAGCAGCAATAGGGACAGGGGATACAATGAGCAGTTCTTC | TRBJ2-1 | few | TRBV11-2 | TRBD1
CASSENPEWGYEQYF | TGTGCCAGCAGCGAGAACCCGGAGTGGGGCTACGAGCAGTACTTC | TRBJ2-7 | few | TRBV6-5 | NA
CASSQNLAGYNEQFF | TGTGCCAGCAGCCAAAACCTAGCGGGCTACAATGAGCAGTTCTTC | TRBJ2-1 | NA | TRBV11-1 | TRBD2
CASSLGGERNEKLFF | TGTGCCAGCAGCTTAGGGGGGGAGAGAAATGAAAAACTGTTTTTT | TRBJ1-4 | NA | TRBV7-2 | NA
CASNRPTQYF | TGTGCCAGCAATAGGCCGACCCAGTACTTC | TRBJ2-5 | few | TRBV6-2/TRBV6-3 | NA
CASSELLAEDTQYF | TGTGCCAGCAGTGAACTACTAGCGGAAGATACGCAGTATTTT | TRBJ2-3 | NA | TRBV2 | TRBD2
CASSLAWERERNEQFF | TGCGCCAGCAGCTTGGCCTGGGAGCGGGAGAGGAATGAGCAGTTCTTC | TRBJ2-1 | NA | TRBV5-1 | TRBD2
CASSLGAGDLGTQYF | TGTGCCAGCAGCTTGGGAGCGGGAGATTTAGGGACCCAGTACTTC | TRBJ2-5 | NA | TRBV5-5 | TRBD2
CASSWERGHGGYTF | TGTGCCAGCAGTTGGGAAAGGGGCCACGGTGGCTACACCTTC | TRBJ1-2 | NA | TRBV6-6 | NA
CASSLGRLAASYEQYF | TGTGCCAGCAGCTTAGGGAGACTAGCGGCATCCTACGAGCAGTACTTC | TRBJ2-7 | few | TRBV11-2 | TRBD2
CSARDRIGLAIAKNIQYF | TGCAGTGCTAGAGATCGGATTGGACTAGCAATTGCCAAAAACATTCAGTACTTC | TRBJ2-4 | NA | TRBV20-1 | TRBD2
CSAGGAANTEAFF | TGCAGTGCAGGGGGGGCCGCAAACACTGAAGCTTTCTTT | TRBJ1-1 | NA | TRBV20-1 | NA
CATSRSTGNYGYTF | TGTGCCACCAGCAGAAGCACAGGGAACTATGGCTACACCTTC | TRBJ1-2 | NA | TRBV15 | NA
CSALGDSRGYEQYF | TGCAGTGCTCTTGGGGACTCCCGAGGGTACGAGCAGTACTTC | TRBJ2-7 | few | TRBV20-1 | NA
CAGSLNGRVDEQFF | TGTGCCGGCAGCTTAAACGGGAGAGTCGATGAGCAGTTCTTC | TRBJ2-1 | once | TRBV7-2 | NA
CSGRAGGFERDEQYF | TGCAGTGGCCGAGCGGGAGGTTTTGAGAGGGACGAGCAGTACTTC | TRBJ2-7 | few | TRBV20-1 | TRBD2
CATWVTMAKNIQYF | TGTGCCACGTGGGTTACGATGGCCAAAAACATTCAGTACTTC | TRBJ2-4 | NA | TRBV27 | NA
CASSEPGRGYGYTF | TGTGCCAGCAGCGAACCAGGTCGGGGCTATGGCTACACCTTC | TRBJ1-2 | few | TRBV9 | NA
CASSTDLSDTDTQYF | TGTGCCAGCAGTACGGACCTTAGCGACACAGATACGCAGTATTTT | TRBJ2-3 | few | TRBV6-5 | NA
CASSFAGGGDTGELFF | TGCGCCAGCAGCTTCGCCGGGGGGGGCGACACCGGGGAGCTGTTTTTT | TRBJ2-2 | NA | TRBV5-1 | TRBD2
CASSWERGALSYEQYF | TGTGCCAGCAGCTGGGAGCGGGGGGCCCTCTCCTACGAGCAGTACTTC | TRBJ2-7 | few | TRBV7-8 | TRBD2
CSVATGLQETQYF | TGCAGCGTTGCCACGGGACTACAAGAGACCCAGTACTTC | TRBJ2-5 | NA | TRBV29-1 | TRBD2
CAWRVGLTGGRWGGSYNEQFF | TGTGCCTGGAGAGTTGGTCTTACAGGCGGGAGATGGGGCGGGTCCTACAATGAGCAGTTCTTC | TRBJ2-1 | NA | TRBV30 | TRBD2
CASSLDPGGTYEQYF | TGTGCCAGCAGCTTAGACCCGGGAGGGACCTACGAGCAGTACTTC | TRBJ2-7 | NA | TRBV7-2 | TRBD2
CASSEYPTGKGYTF | TGTGCCAGCAGTGAATACCCGACAGGGAAGGGCTACACCTTC | TRBJ1-2 | NA | TRBV25-1 | TRBD1
CSVGTEFYYEQYF | TGCAGCGTTGGGACAGAATTCTACTACGAGCAGTACTTC | TRBJ2-7 | few | TRBV29-1 | NA
CASRRGAAEYNSPLHF | TGTGCCAGCAGACGCGGGGCGGCAGAATATAATTCACCCCTCCACTTT | TRBJ1-6 | few | TRBV6-6 | NA
CASSQDGLALYNEQFF | TGCGCCAGCAGCCAAGATGGGCTAGCGCTGTACAATGAGCAGTTCTTC | TRBJ2-1 | few | TRBV4-3 | NA
CSVVATKSGANVLTF | TGCAGCGTTGTAGCGACGAAATCTGGGGCCAACGTCCTGACTTTC | TRBJ2-6 | NA | TRBV29-1 | NA
CASSPGTGDQLQHF | TGTGCCAGCAGCCCCGGGACAGGGGATCAGCTCCAGCATTTT | TRBJ1-5 | NA | TRBV9 | TRBD1
CASSLGQGAGTNQPQHF | TGTGCCAGCAGTTTGGGGCAGGGGGCCGGTACGAATCAGCCCCAGCATTTT | TRBJ1-5 | NA | TRBV12-3/TRBV12-4 | TRBD1
CASSYSSRQRASGNTIYF | TGTGCCAGCAGTTACTCGAGTCGACAGCGGGCATCTGGAAACACCATATATTTT | TRBJ1-3 | NA | TRBV6-5 | NA
CASSEGGGLRPYNEQFF | TGTGCCAGCAGCGAGGGGGGAGGGCTCCGCCCCTACAATGAGCAGTTCTTC | TRBJ2-1 | few | TRBV9 | NA
CASGFGGSEQYF | TGTGCCAGCGGCTTTGGGGGGTCCGAGCAGTACTTC | TRBJ2-7 | few | TRBV6-2/TRBV6-3 | NA
CASSQQGATDTQYF | TGCGCCAGCAGCCAACAGGGGGCAACAGATACGCAGTATTTT | TRBJ2-3 | NA | TRBV5-1 | TRBD1
CASSPPGPSYGYTF | TGTGCCAGCAGCCCGCCGGGACCGAGCTATGGCTACACCTTC | TRBJ1-2 | NA | TRBV7-2 | NA
CASSLARPQLDTQYF | TGTGCCAGCAGCTTAGCTCGTCCCCAGCTAGATACGCAGTATTTT | TRBJ2-3 | NA | TRBV7-9 | NA
CASSVNSNQPQHF | TGTGCCAGCAGCGTAAATAGCAATCAGCCCCAGCATTTT | TRBJ1-5 | many | TRBV9 | NA